Below are 20 T cell receptor beta chains sequenced from a single sample in a study of CD8+ T cells in alopecia areata. Extracted from the samples, RNA was reverse transcribed into cDNA to serve as the sequencing template. Using immunoSEQ multiplex PCR, the repertoire was profiled, and TCRdb retains in-frame clones only, with some absent. Found here are tens of thousands of clones, about two thirds of them singletons; the top ten hold over 20%. Treatment defined: oral pan-JAK inhibitor, 5-10 mg twice daily. Specimen: CD8+ T cells sorted from blood, collected at week 4, from a patient treated with tofacitinib. The source of these receptors is a human donor with alopecia areata.

This clone has a handful of counts. The chain recombines TRBV5-5 with TRBJ2-1; D remains ambiguous. The CDR3 is 14 residues long. V shed 4 bases and J shed 13 bases, with 21 bases lying between them. CDR1 is SGHKS and CDR2 is YYEKEE in the germline V gene (reference sequence). CDR3 region: CASSVPDDLESQFF. Written as DNA, the CDR3 is TGTGCCAGCAGCGTCCCCGACGATCTAGAATCCCAGTTCTTC.

The chain joins TRBV27 to TRBJ2-7; TRBD2 matches at 9 bases. In germline, CDR1 is MNHEY, CDR2 SMNVEV (reference sequence). V trimming: 2 bases; J trimming: 2 bases; junction bases outside the gene matches: 10. The CDR3 length is 17 residues. The CDR3 nucleotides are TGTGCCAGCAGTTTACTTCCTCGACTAGCGGAAACCTACGAGCAGTACTTC. This sequence encodes CASSLLPRLAETYEQYF.

The chain has TRBV29-1 and TRBJ1-3; possible D gene TRBD1, 6 bases. The CDR3 sequence is 14 residues long. Deletions cut 4 bases from V and 0 bases from J, with 10 bases between. Germline V CDR1 and CDR2: SQVTM, ANQGSEA. CDR3 protein: CSVGGQTSGNTIYF. Written as DNA, the CDR3 is TGCAGCGTTGGCGGACAGACCTCTGGAAACACCATATATTTT.

The chain carries TRBV5-5 and TRBJ2-7, with D unresolved. The CDR3 extends over 13 amino acids. Deletions cut 4 bases from V and 7 bases from J, with 15 bases between. The germline V gene has CDR1 SGHKS and CDR2 YYEKEE (reference sequence). The CDR3 coding sequence is TGTGCCAGCAGCACCGACAAGAAGCGTGAGCAGTACTTC. The encoded protein is CASSTDKKREQYF.

On this clone itself: A read error may produce the germline difference seen at one junction end. The rearrangement joins TRBV5-6 to TRBJ1-1; D is perhaps TRBD1 (5 bases). Germline CDR1 SGHDT, CDR2 YYEEEE. The CDR3 covers 11 residues. This CDR3 reads CASSQQAEAFF. DNA of the CDR3: TGTGCCAGCAGCCAACAGGCTGAGGCTTTCTTT.

The chain is built from TRBV5-4 and TRBJ1-6, with D possibly matching TRBD1 (6 bases). Germline V gene data show CDR1 as SGHNT and CDR2 as YYREEE (reference sequence). CDR3 length: 15 residues. Trimming took 1 base from V and 3 from J, leaving 8 bases between them. The chain's CDR3 is CASSLYRDYNSPLHF. The CDR3 coding sequence is TGTGCCAGCAGCTTGTACAGGGACTATAATTCACCCCTCCACTTT.

Turning to this clone: A junction boundary mismatches the germline segment, possibly from a read error. The chain joins TRBV13 to TRBJ2-7; D remains unclear. The CDR3 extends over 14 amino acids. The V gene's germline CDR1 is PRHDT and CDR2 FYEKMQ (reference sequence). This CDR3 reads CASSLGGMSSEQYF. The DNA of the CDR3 is TGTGCCAGCAGCTTAGGGGGAATGTCCTCCGAGCAGTACTTC.

J is TRBJ2-6 and V is TRBV30, with D uncertain. The CDR3 spans 14 residues. Germline lookup yields CDR1 GTSNPN and CDR2 SVGIG (reference sequence). Trimming stripped 0 bases from V and 4 bases from J, with 7 bases between. Here the CDR3 DNA reads TGTGCCTGGAGTGTTAGTTCAGGGGCCAACGTCCTGACTTTC. Translated, it gives CAWSVSSGANVLTF.

The chain carries TRBV15 and TRBJ2-1; unclear D gene. Trimming took 2 bases from V and 4 from J, leaving 3 bases between them. Germline V lookup: CDR1 LNHNV, CDR2 YYDKDF (reference sequence). This CDR3 region has 12 residues. The CDR3 region has the DNA TGTGCCACCAGCAGACAGTACAATGAGCAGTTCTTC. It encodes CATSRQYNEQFF.

The gene calls are TRBV6-1 and TRBJ2-1, with D maybe TRBD2 (5 bases). Between the trimmed V and J ends, which lost 4 bases and 4 bases, there was a span of 14 bases. From germline, CDR1 is MNHNS and CDR2 SASEGT. This CDR3 region has 15 residues. The CDR3 here is CASSVEGDTYNEQFF. CDR3 coding DNA: TGTGCCAGCAGTGTTGAGGGTGATACATACAATGAGCAGTTCTTC.

In this sample, this clone turned up a few times. The V gene is TRBV4-1, the J gene TRBJ2-7, with D unclear. CDR3 length: 15 amino acids. Trimming stripped 0 bases from V and 0 bases from J, with 9 bases between. Per the germline V gene, CDR1 is MGHRA and CDR2 is YSYEKL. CDR3 DNA: TGCGCCAGCAGCCAAGATCTAGGCAGCTCCTACGAGCAGTACTTC. Protein product: CASSQDLGSSYEQYF.

J is TRBJ1-1 and V is TRBV2; tentative D call: TRBD1 (6 bases). This CDR3 has 13 residues. From germline, CDR1 is SNHLY and CDR2 FYNNEI. V lost 7 bases, J lost 1 base, and 10 bases lay in between. CDR3 bases: TGTGCCAGCATCCGACAGGCGAACACTGAAGCTTTCTTT. Translated, it gives CASIRQANTEAFF.

This sequence joins TRBV29-1 and TRBJ2-7; D is ambiguous. Germline assignment: CDR1 SQVTM and CDR2 ANQGSEA. V lost 7 bases to trimming and J lost 11 bases, with 18 bases between them. This CDR3 is built from 11 residues. This CDR3 reads CSGVTDTVEYF. The CDR3 nucleotides read TGCAGCGGGGTCACAGATACTGTTGAGTACTTC.

This clone was counted only a few times. The chain recombines TRBV19 with TRBJ2-1; 12 bases are shared with TRBD1. This CDR3 is built from 15 residues. V was clipped by 4 bases and J by 7 bases; unmatched bases: 5. Germline assignment: CDR1 LNHDA and CDR2 SQIVND (reference sequence). The CDR3 nucleotides are TGTGCCAGTAGTACAGGGACAGGGGGCGGGAATGAGCAGTTCTTC. It yields the protein CASSTGTGGGNEQFF.

The chain has TRBV30 and TRBJ2-3; D not resolved. The germline V gene has CDR1 GTSNPN and CDR2 SVGIG (reference sequence). The CDR3 spans 15 residues. Trimming left V 2 bases short and J 0 bases short, with 12 bases between. The chain's CDR3 is CAWSHVGSSTDTQYF. CDR3 bases: TGTGCCTGGAGTCATGTAGGTTCAAGCACAGATACGCAGTATTTT.

The rearrangement links TRBV30 to TRBJ1-1; possible D gene TRBD1, 5 bases. The CDR3 is made up of 12 amino acids. The germline V gene has CDR1 GTSNPN and CDR2 SVGIG (reference sequence). The V end was cut by 7 bases, the J end by 2 bases, with 11 bases between. This CDR3 reads CAFRDANTEAFF. As DNA, the CDR3 is TGTGCCTTCCGGGACGCAAACACTGAAGCTTTCTTT.

The chain couples TRBV11-2 to TRBJ2-7, with TRBD1 matching over 7 bases. V was clipped by 4 bases and J by 3 bases; unmatched bases: 6. Germline V CDR1 and CDR2: SGHAT, FQNNGV. The CDR3 covers 14 residues. CDR3 bases: TGTGCCAGCAGCTCAGGCGCAGGGGGCTACGAGCAGTACTTC. Protein sequence: CASSSGAGGYEQYF.

The rearrangement links TRBV30 to TRBJ2-2; D may be TRBD1 or TRBD2 (5 bases each). V was cut by 3 bases and J by 8 bases, with 19 bases left in between. Germline loops: CDR1 GTSNPN, CDR2 SVGIG (reference sequence). The CDR3 covers 15 residues. The CDR3 here is CAWRGAGTAWGELFF. The DNA of the CDR3 is TGTGCCTGGAGAGGGGCCGGGACGGCGTGGGGGGAGCTGTTTTTT.

This sequence joins TRBV2 and TRBJ1-6, with TRBD1 matching 7 bases. V was clipped by 9 bases and J by 7 bases; unmatched bases: 6. The CDR3 consists of 13 residues. Germline V gene sequence: CDR1 SNHLY, CDR2 FYNNEI. This chain's CDR3 is CASPRDRNSPLHF. The CDR3 DNA is TGTGCCAGTCCCCGGGACAGAAATTCACCCCTCCACTTT.

This clone was seen a handful of times. V usage is TRBV27 and J usage is TRBJ2-1, with TRBD2 matching over 9 bases. The length of the CDR3 is 15 residues. After removal of 2 bases from V and 5 bases from J, the junction contained 4 bases not matched to a gene. Germline loops: CDR1 MNHEY, CDR2 SMNVEV (reference sequence). The DNA for the CDR3 is TGTGCCAGCAGTTTAAGGCGGGGGGGCCACAATGAGCAGTTCTTC. Amino acids: CASSLRRGGHNEQFF.